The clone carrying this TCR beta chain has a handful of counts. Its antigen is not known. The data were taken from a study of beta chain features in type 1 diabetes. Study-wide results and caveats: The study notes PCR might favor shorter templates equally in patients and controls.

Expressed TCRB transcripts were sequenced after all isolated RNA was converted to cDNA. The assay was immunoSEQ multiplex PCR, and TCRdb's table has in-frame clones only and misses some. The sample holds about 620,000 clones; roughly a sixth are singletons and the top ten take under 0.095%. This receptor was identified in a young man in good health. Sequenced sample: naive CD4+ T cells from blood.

DNA for the CDR3: TGCGCCAGCAGCCTCAATTACAGACAGACTAGCACAGATACGCAGTATTTT. Its protein product is CASSLNYRQTSTDTQYF. The chain is built from TRBV4-3 and TRBJ2-3; D perhaps matches TRBD1 (5 bases). The CDR3 length is 17 residues. Germline CDR1 reads LGHNA; CDR2 reads YSLEER. V was shortened by 4 bases and J by 0 bases, with 17 bases between the two germline ends.